A single sample gave rise to the 15 T cell receptor beta chains below, sequenced in a study of resident and recirculating memory T cells in vitiligo. Repertoires were generated with immunoSEQ multiplex PCR, while TCRdb's copy carries only in-frame clones and drops some. There are roughly 40,000 clones in the sample; nearly 95% occur only once, and about 4.6% lies in the top ten. Sequencing input: blood. These receptors were obtained from a male donor with vitiligo.

V usage is TRBV5-1 and J usage is TRBJ1-5; no clear D gene. CDR1 and CDR2 from the germline V gene are SGHRS and YFSETQ. This CDR3 is built from 14 residues. V dropped 3 bases and J dropped 2 bases, with 9 bases sitting between them. Written as DNA, the CDR3 is TGCGCCAGCAGCTCAGTGGGCGGCAATCAGCCCCAGCATTTT. Its protein product is CASSSVGGNQPQHF.

This clone was seen a few times. The V gene is TRBV7-9, the J gene TRBJ2-3; TRBD2 matches at 9 bases. This CDR3 is built from 15 residues. From germline, CDR1 is SEHNR and CDR2 FQNEAQ (reference sequence). V lost 5 bases, J lost 5 bases, and 8 bases stayed unmatched. The CDR3 here is CASSARGGVKDTQYF. As DNA, the CDR3 is TGTGCCAGCAGCGCCCGCGGGGGGGTAAAAGATACGCAGTATTTT. The whole variable domain, remainder taken from reference TRBV7-9 and TRBJ2-3, is DTGVSQNPRHKITKRGQNVTFRCDPISEHNRLYWYRQTLGQGPEFLTYFQNEAQLEKSRLLSDRFSAERPKGSFSTLEIQRTEQGDSAMYLCASSARGGVKDTQYFGPGTRLTVL.

The chain uses TRBV9 and TRBJ2-3; D may be TRBD1 (5 bases). The V gene lost 0 bases and the J gene lost 3 bases, with 11 bases spanning the gap. This CDR3 is built from 15 residues. Looked up from germline, CDR1 is SGDLS and CDR2 is YYNGEE. The chain's CDR3 is CASSVGWGKTDTQYF. Written as DNA, the CDR3 is TGTGCCAGCAGCGTAGGGTGGGGCAAGACAGATACGCAGTATTTT.

V is TRBV19 and J is TRBJ1-2; the D gene is possibly TRBD1 (6 bases). The CDR3 is made up of 13 amino acids. V lost 2 bases, J lost 8 bases, and 12 bases lay in between. The germline V gene encodes CDR1 LNHDA and CDR2 SQIVND (reference sequence). The CDR3: CASSILTGPGYTF. In nucleotides, the CDR3 is TGTGCCAGTAGTATACTAACAGGGCCCGGCTACACCTTC. Full variable domain (outside the CDR3, taken from reference TRBV19 and TRBJ1-2): DGGITQSPKYLFRKEGQNVTLSCEQNLNHDAMYWYRQDPGQGLRLIYYSQIVNDFQKGDIAEGYSVSREKKESFPLTVTSAQKNPTAFYLCASSILTGPGYTFGSGTRLTVV.

The rearrangement links TRBV7-9 to TRBJ1-5; D gene uncertain. Germline V gene lookup returns CDR1 SEHNR and CDR2 FQNEAQ (reference sequence). The CDR3 totals 14 residues. Trimming removed 2 bases from V and 1 base from J, with 6 bases in between. The CDR3, as DNA: TGTGCCAGCAGCTTATGGCCGAGCAATCAGCCCCAGCATTTT. Translating gives CASSLWPSNQPQHF.

The J gene is TRBJ1-1, the V gene TRBV5-1; 11 positions match TRBD1. V lost 4 bases and J lost 6; bases outside the gene matches: 2. The length of the CDR3 is 13 residues. Germline loops: CDR1 SGHRS, CDR2 YFSETQ. The CDR3 region has the DNA TGCGCCAGCAGCGCGGGACAGGGGGCTGAAGCTTTCTTT. Its protein is CASSAGQGAEAFF.

This chain uses TRBV6-5 with TRBJ2-1; possibly TRBD2 for D (5 bases). CDR3 length: 12 amino acids. Trimming left V 7 bases short and J 9 bases short, with 13 bases between. Looked up from germline, CDR1 is MNHEY and CDR2 is SVGAGI. CDR3 DNA sequence: TGTGCCAGCACCTCGGGGTTCGGTGAGCAGTTCTTC. It codes for CASTSGFGEQFF.

The chain links TRBV7-2 to TRBJ1-2; no reliable D call. This CDR3 has 15 amino acids. CDR1 and CDR2 (germline): SGHTA, FQGNSA. The ends were cut back, 1 base at V and 8 bases at J, with 17 bases in the middle. This CDR3 is CASSLVVWEFNGYTF. In DNA form, the CDR3 reads TGTGCCAGCAGCTTAGTTGTATGGGAGTTTAACGGCTACACCTTC.

J is TRBJ1-6 and V is TRBV4-1; 7 bases match TRBD1. V gave up 0 bases and J gave up 7 bases; unmatched junction bases: 6. Germline V gene sequence: CDR1 MGHRA, CDR2 YSYEKL. The CDR3 has 16 residues. The chain's CDR3 is CASSQEAGTVNSPLHF. CDR3 DNA sequence: TGCGCCAGCAGCCAAGAGGCGGGGACAGTCAATTCACCCCTCCACTTT.

This chain connects TRBV10-3 to TRBJ2-3, with 8 bases matching TRBD2. This CDR3 is 17 amino acids long. V lost 0 bases, J lost 4 bases, and 9 bases stayed unmatched. Per germline, CDR1 ENHRY and CDR2 SYGVKD. CDR3 DNA sequence: TGTGCCATCAGTGAGTCGTCTCAGCGGGGGTTTTCAGATACGCAGTATTTT. This translates into CAISESSQRGFSDTQYF.

J is TRBJ2-4 and V is TRBV7-2; 7 nucleotides match TRBD1. The CDR3 has 14 residues. Germline CDR1 reads SGHTA; CDR2 reads FQGNSA. V shed 4 bases, J shed 9 bases, and the junction held 9 bases outside the gene matches. CDR3: CASSSRQGKGIQYF. The CDR3 DNA reads TGTGCCAGCAGCTCCCGACAGGGCAAGGGCATTCAGTACTTC.

This chain uses TRBV5-6 with TRBJ2-7, with TRBD2 matching 9 bases. This CDR3 is 16 amino acids long. The V gene's germline CDR1 is SGHDT and CDR2 YYEEEE. J was trimmed by 3 bases and V by 4 bases; bases with no gene match: 11. CDR3 DNA: TGTGCCAGCAGCCCCCGTCGGACTAGCGCAAACTACGAGCAGTACTTC. It codes for CASSPRRTSANYEQYF.

This clone was detected only a few times. V and J are TRBV7-9 and TRBJ1-2; no clear D. Germline V gives CDR1 SEHNR, CDR2 FQNEAQ (reference sequence). There are 9 residues in the CDR3. The CDR3 reads CAAGYGYTF. The CDR3 nucleotides read TGTGCTGCAGGCTATGGCTACACCTTC.

The chain has TRBV11-3 and TRBJ2-2, with unresolved D. Trimming took off 1 base at V and 0 bases at J, with 6 bases between the two ends. The CDR3 is made up of 15 amino acids. Germline CDR1 reads SGHNT; CDR2 reads YENEEA. CDR3 protein: CASSLGLPNTGELFF. In DNA, the CDR3 is TGTGCCAGCAGCTTAGGACTCCCGAACACCGGGGAGCTGTTTTTT.

The V and J genes are TRBV11-2 and TRBJ2-2, with TRBD2 identical over 9 bases. J gave up 9 bases and V 5 bases, and 13 bases lay outside the gene matches. The length of the CDR3 is 16 residues. CDR1 SGHAT and CDR2 FQNNGV come from the germline V gene. The CDR3 is CASSPSQRGARRELFF. The DNA of the CDR3 is TGTGCCAGCAGCCCCAGCCAGCGGGGGGCTCGAAGGGAGCTGTTTTTT.